This entry lists 26 T cell receptor beta chains sequenced from one sample in a study of T cells after yellow fever vaccination (dated by TCRdb to between 2018 and 2021). Libraries were built with 5' RACE. Reads for this sample came from an Illumina HiSeq 2500. TCRdb reanalyzed the raw reads on its own, using fastp at Q25 for trimming and MiXCR for clone calling, and kept in-frame beta chains. Under each unique CDR3 protein, matching rows form one entry showing the most common genes and DNA. The sample table contains approximately 32,000 distinct CDR3 sequences; only one count was recorded for 4% to 4.5% of them. The ten largest clones add up to just over 45% of the sample. Interpreted using the paper, the treatment or condition label stands for: live attenuated yellow fever vaccine strain. Here the sequenced sample was CD8+ T cells sorted from PBMCs, taken 5 days after the yellow fever booster vaccination. All receptors come from a man under 40 who received the YFV17D yellow fever vaccine.

This clonotype was detected ten times or more. This chain links TRBV5-1 with TRBJ2-1, with a tentative D call TRBD2 (6 bases). This CDR3 region has 12 residues. V gave up 1 base and J gave up 9 bases, with 8 bases separating them. CDR1 is SGHRS, CDR2 YFSETQ, per germline. The chain's CDR3 is CASSLLGGEQFF. The CDR3 coding sequence is TGCGCCAGCAGCTTGTTGGGGGGTGAGCAGTTCTTC.

This clonotype was seen repeatedly, ten times or more. This chain links TRBV18 with TRBJ2-7; the D is unclear. V lost 2 bases, J lost 7 bases, and 12 bases lay in between. The CDR3 spans 13 residues. Germline CDR1 and CDR2: KGHSH and LQKENI. CDR3 in amino acids: CASSPSSGLEQYF. The CDR3 region has the DNA TGTGCCAGCTCACCAAGCTCGGGCCTGGAGCAGTACTTC.

This clonotype was seen repeatedly, ten times or more. The V gene is TRBV20-1, the J gene TRBJ2-7; 9 nucleotides line up with TRBD2. This CDR3 region has 14 residues. V lost 3 bases, J lost 3 bases, and 6 bases stayed unmatched. Germline V gene lookup returns CDR1 DFQATT and CDR2 SNEGSKA (reference sequence). The DNA for the CDR3 is TGCAGTGCTAGTCCAGCGGGAGGTTTCTACGAGCAGTACTTC. It encodes CSASPAGGFYEQYF.

This clonotype was observed a handful of times. V usage is TRBV5-6 and J usage is TRBJ2-5; 12 bases are a match to TRBD2. Germline trimming cut 4 bases from V and 5 bases from J; bases unmatched to any gene: 6. Germline lookup yields CDR1 SGHDT and CDR2 YYEEEE. This CDR3 comprises 15 residues. The CDR3 spells CASSPGLAGVETQYF. In DNA form, the CDR3 reads TGTGCCAGCAGCCCGGGACTAGCGGGTGTGGAGACCCAGTACTTC.

This clonotype appeared many times. V is TRBV5-1 and J is TRBJ2-7; TRBD1 agrees at 8 bases. Germline CDR1 reads SGHRS; CDR2 reads YFSETQ. CDR3 length: 15 residues. Trimming cost V 0 bases and J 3 bases; bases outside gene matches: 5. The CDR3 nucleotides are TGCGCCAGCAGCTTGGGACAGGGGTCTTTCTACGAGCAGTACTTC. The encoded protein is CASSLGQGSFYEQYF.

This clonotype was seen more than once but under ten times. This rearrangement joins TRBV6-6 to TRBJ2-7; D unresolved. The V end was cut by 10 bases, the J end by 2 bases, with 12 bases between. Germline CDR1 is MNHNY and CDR2 is SVGAGI (reference sequence). There are 12 residues in the CDR3. The DNA of the CDR3 is TGTGCCACCTCCGAATCTACCTACGAGCAGTACTTC. This sequence encodes CATSESTYEQYF.

Ten or more counts support this clonotype. CDR3 in DNA: TGCGCCAGCAGCCAAGCGCGGGGAAGCTATGAGCAGTTCTTC. Translation gives CASSQARGSYEQFF. V is TRBV4-1 and J is TRBJ2-1; D perhaps matches TRBD2 (6 bases). The CDR3 is made up of 14 amino acids. V gave up 1 base and J gave up 8 bases, with 12 bases separating them. Germline-derived CDR1 and CDR2 are MGHRA and YSYEKL.

This clonotype came up many times. This chain joins TRBV9 and TRBJ2-2; TRBD1 might be the D (5 bases). Trimming cost V 4 bases and J 4 bases, with 26 bases left between them. Per the germline V gene, CDR1 is SGDLS and CDR2 is YYNGEE. The CDR3 has 19 amino acids. The DNA for the CDR3 is TGTGCCAGCAGCAAAGCCCCCCTCGGCGGTCTAGGGGTCACCGGGGAGCTGTTTTTT. This codes for CASSKAPLGGLGVTGELFF.

Ten or more counts support this clonotype. This chain joins TRBV20-1 and TRBJ1-1; D gene ambiguous. V was pared by 0 bases and J by 8 bases, with 13 bases between. The CDR3 runs to 13 residues. The germline V gene encodes CDR1 DFQATT and CDR2 SNEGSKA (reference sequence). CDR3 loop: CSARDGGLVEAFF. The CDR3 coding sequence is TGCAGTGCTAGAGACGGCGGACTGGTAGAAGCTTTCTTT.

This clonotype has ten or more counts. The chain links TRBV4-3 to TRBJ2-5; 8 nucleotides agree with TRBD2. V was pared by 0 bases and J by 2 bases, with 5 bases of the junction left unmatched. Germline loops: CDR1 LGHNA, CDR2 YSLEER. The CDR3 runs 16 residues. The CDR3 DNA reads TGCGCCAGCAGCCAAGATTCAACTAGCGGACAAGAGACCCAGTACTTC. Protein sequence: CASSQDSTSGQETQYF.

This clonotype occurred many times. This chain joins TRBV27 and TRBJ2-1, with 9 bases matching TRBD2. The germline gives CDR1 MNHEY, CDR2 SMNVEV (reference sequence). The V gene end was trimmed by 2 bases and the J gene end by 2 bases; junction bases not matched to a gene: 4. The CDR3 extends over 16 amino acids. DNA for the CDR3: TGTGCCAGCAGTTTACAGCGGGAGGTACCCTACAATGAGCAGTTCTTC. Protein: CASSLQREVPYNEQFF.

This clonotype was seen more than once but under ten times. This CDR3 is CASSYSKMTRMGPGNEQFF. The CDR3 DNA follows: TGTGCCAGCAGTTACTCGAAGATGACCCGGATGGGGCCGGGGAATGAGCAGTTCTTC. This sequence joins TRBV6-2 or TRBV6-3 and TRBJ2-1, with D perhaps TRBD1 or TRBD2 (5 bases each). Germline assignment: CDR1 MNHEY and CDR2 SVGEGT. V lost 0 bases and J 7 bases, leaving 25 bases between the germline ends. CDR3 length equals 19 residues.

This clonotype was counted at least ten times. The CDR3 reads CASSSSGTWETQYF. The CDR3 nucleotides read TGTGCCAGCAGTTCCTCTGGGACCTGGGAGACCCAGTACTTC. The V call is TRBV12-3 or TRBV12-4, the J call TRBJ2-5; either TRBD1 or TRBD2 may fit D (5 bases each). This CDR3 contains 14 residues. Trimming took off 4 bases at V and 5 bases at J, with 14 bases between the two ends.

By sample fraction, this clonotype is medium-sized (0.01 to 0.1%). V usage is TRBV5-6 and J usage is TRBJ2-1, with 8 bases matching TRBD2. Germline CDR1 SGHDT, CDR2 YYEEEE. CDR3 length: 14 amino acids. The J segment lost 3 bases and the V segment lost 2 bases, leaving 1 base of the junction unmatched. The CDR3 bases are TGTGCCAGCAGCTTAACTAGCGGCTACAATGAGCAGTTCTTC. Residues: CASSLTSGYNEQFF.

This chain joins TRBV6-2 or TRBV6-3 and TRBJ2-5; maybe TRBD2 (6 bases). Trimming pared 8 bases from V and 5 bases from J, leaving 18 bases between. Looked up from germline, CDR1 is MNHEY and CDR2 is SVGEGT. This CDR3 contains 14 residues. As DNA, the CDR3 is TGTGCCAGCGGCTTCGGGGGAGTATGGGAGACCCAGTACTTC. Protein sequence: CASGFGGVWETQYF.

This clonotype was detected many times. This chain connects TRBV5-6 to TRBJ2-2; 10 bases agree with TRBD1. The trim removed 3 bases at V and 7 bases at J, leaving 6 bases unmatched. The CDR3 covers 15 residues. CDR1 SGHDT and CDR2 YYEEEE come from the germline V gene. The CDR3 reads CASSSRTGGFGELFF. CDR3 bases: TGTGCCAGCAGCTCGAGGACAGGGGGTTTCGGGGAGCTGTTTTTT.

This clonotype came up many times. This chain links TRBV28 with TRBJ2-5, with D possibly matching TRBD2 (7 bases). The CDR3 runs to 16 residues. V shed 5 bases and J shed 7 bases, with 23 bases lying between them. Germline CDR1 reads MDHEN; CDR2 reads SYDVKM. This CDR3 reads CASSRGVGTQLGTQYF. In DNA form, the CDR3 reads TGTGCCAGCAGTCGGGGGGTTGGGACACAGCTCGGGACCCAGTACTTC.

This clonotype has a count of ten or more. V is TRBV29-1 and J is TRBJ2-7; TRBD1 agrees at 9 bases. Germline V lookup: CDR1 SQVTM, CDR2 ANQGSEA. V shed 5 bases, J shed 7 bases, and the junction held 6 bases outside the gene matches. The length of the CDR3 is 12 residues. This chain's CDR3 is CSVSGTGYEQYF. DNA of the CDR3: TGCAGCGTTTCCGGGACAGGGTATGAGCAGTACTTC.

This clonotype was detected many times. The chain combines TRBV2 with TRBJ2-1; possibly TRBD1 or TRBD2 for D (5 bases each). The CDR3 has 10 residues. The germline CDR1 and CDR2 sequences are SNHLY and FYNNEI. DNA of the CDR3: TGTGCGTCCCAGCAGGGACAGCAGTTCTTC. Translated, it gives CASQQGQQFF.

This clonotype was recorded at least ten times. The chain carries TRBV20-1 and TRBJ2-7, with TRBD1 matching 9 bases. Germline loops: CDR1 DFQATT, CDR2 SNEGSKA (reference sequence). The ends lost 0 bases at V and 2 bases at J; junction bases unmatched: 5. The CDR3 sequence is 15 residues long. The CDR3 loop is CSARDVGTGTYEQYF. The CDR3 DNA reads as TGCAGTGCTAGAGATGTCGGGACAGGGACCTACGAGCAGTACTTC.

This clonotype was detected many times. The chain combines TRBV6-4 with TRBJ2-3; D might be TRBD2 (5 bases). V lost 4 bases and J lost 6, with 20 bases in between. The length of the CDR3 is 16 residues. Looked up from germline, CDR1 is MRHNA and CDR2 is SNTAGT. The CDR3 is CASSVSLEGGVDTQYF. As DNA, the CDR3 is TGTGCCAGCAGTGTTAGCCTGGAAGGAGGTGTGGATACGCAGTATTTT.

This clonotype was recorded many times. This sequence joins TRBV30 and TRBJ2-2, with TRBD2 matching 8 bases. CDR1 is GTSNPN and CDR2 is SVGIG in the germline V gene (reference sequence). The junction had 6 bases not matched to a gene; V was cut back by 5 bases and J by 1 base. The CDR3 is 15 residues long. The CDR3 spells CAWSILAGNTGELFF. CDR3 DNA sequence: TGTGCCTGGTCGATTCTAGCGGGGAACACCGGGGAGCTGTTTTTT.

This clonotype was counted at least ten times. The chain has TRBV3-1 and TRBJ2-1; D is undetermined. Germline V gives CDR1 LGHDT, CDR2 YNNKEL (reference sequence). V was trimmed by 8 bases and J by 3 bases, leaving 11 bases between them. The length of the CDR3 is 13 residues. The CDR3 DNA reads TGTGCCAGCGCCTCCCCAGGCTACAATGAGCAGTTCTTC. This translates into CASASPGYNEQFF.

In this sample, this clonotype turned up many times. This chain links TRBV24-1 with TRBJ2-3; 11 bases fit TRBD2. J was trimmed by 6 bases and V by 3 bases; bases with no gene match: 10. This CDR3 comprises 17 residues. Germline V gene sequence: CDR1 KGHDR, CDR2 SFDVKD. CDR3 protein: CATSDQLLAGEVDTQYF. CDR3 nucleotides: TGTGCCACCAGTGATCAACTACTAGCGGGAGAAGTGGATACGCAGTATTTT.

This clonotype was found many times. The rearrangement uses TRBV6-2 or TRBV6-3 and TRBJ2-1; TRBD2 matches 13 bases. This CDR3 has 13 residues. Germline assignment: CDR1 MNHEY and CDR2 SVGEGT. J gave up 8 bases and V 5 bases, and 0 bases lay outside the gene matches. The chain's CDR3 is CASSGLAGDEQFF. CDR3 in DNA: TGTGCCAGCAGTGGACTAGCGGGAGATGAGCAGTTCTTC.

In this sample, this clonotype turned up many times. The chain carries TRBV29-1 and TRBJ1-1; a weak D match, TRBD1 (6 bases). The CDR3 sequence is 13 residues long. V was cut by 4 bases and J by 0 bases, with 9 bases left in between. The germline V gene has CDR1 SQVTM and CDR2 ANQGSEA. The CDR3 DNA follows: TGCAGCGTTGCTACAGGGTTGAACACTGAAGCTTTCTTT. Translated: CSVATGLNTEAFF.